The 31 T cell receptor beta chains below were found in one sample sequenced in a study of PD-1 blockade in classical Hodgkin lymphoma. The patients all showed relapse after autologous stem cell transplantation, while their brentuximab vedotin exposure varied. Only in-frame clones appear in the TCRdb table, and some are missing; sequencing was by immunoSEQ multiplex PCR. The sample holds about 37,000 clones, about 91% seen once. The sample was peripheral blood mononuclear cells (PBMCs), taken before the second cycle of nivolumab. These receptors were taken from a human donor with classical Hodgkin lymphoma.

The CDR3 bases are TGTGCCAGCAGTTTGGACGGGGACTATGGCTACACCTTC. This translates into CASSLDGDYGYTF. The chain links TRBV27 to TRBJ1-2; no firm D call. V lost 3 bases, J lost 3 bases, and 8 bases lay in between. CDR1 MNHEY and CDR2 SMNVEV come from the germline V gene (reference sequence). The CDR3 consists of 13 residues.

The chain carries TRBV6-6 and TRBJ2-3, with 9 bases that match TRBD1. The CDR3 consists of 16 residues. Per germline, CDR1 MNHNY and CDR2 SVGAGI (reference sequence). Unmatched junction bases numbered 10, after V lost 6 bases and J lost 3 bases. The CDR3 DNA reads as TGTGCCAGCAGCCACAATCCGGGACAGGGAACAGATACGCAGTATTTT. Translating gives CASSHNPGQGTDTQYF.

V gene TRBV6-6 combines with J gene TRBJ2-2, with TRBD1 identical over 8 bases. Germline-derived CDR1 and CDR2 are MNHNY and SVGAGI (reference sequence). V shed 8 bases, J shed 0 bases, and the junction held 5 bases outside the gene matches. The CDR3 is made up of 15 amino acids. The CDR3 here is CASRAGGSNTGELFF. The CDR3 nucleotides are TGTGCCAGCCGGGCAGGGGGCTCGAACACCGGGGAGCTGTTTTTT.

V is TRBV5-1 and J is TRBJ2-7, with D perhaps TRBD1 (5 bases). Germline-derived CDR1 and CDR2 are SGHRS and YFSETQ. V was cut by 4 bases and J by 1 base, with 12 bases left in between. This CDR3 comprises 14 residues. This chain's CDR3 is CASSVLRDSYEQYF. The DNA of the CDR3 is TGCGCCAGCAGCGTCCTCAGGGATTCCTACGAGCAGTACTTC.

This clone was counted a single time. The CDR3 sequence: CASSLIGTSSYEQYF. The CDR3 DNA reads as TGTGCCAGCAGCTTGATAGGGACAAGCTCCTACGAGCAGTACTTC. This rearrangement joins TRBV11-3 to TRBJ2-7, with D possibly TRBD1 on 6 matching bases. Trimming took off 3 bases at V and 0 bases at J, with 12 bases between the two ends. This CDR3 region has 15 residues. The germline gives CDR1 SGHNT, CDR2 YENEEA.

This chain uses TRBV30 with TRBJ2-7; possible D gene TRBD1, 5 bases. Trimming removed 4 bases from V and 3 bases from J, with 13 bases in between. Germline loops: CDR1 GTSNPN, CDR2 SVGIG (reference sequence). The CDR3 spans 13 residues. The CDR3, as DNA: TGTGCCTGGAACAGGTGGTGGGACTACGAGCAGTACTTC. The encoded protein is CAWNRWWDYEQYF.

The chain joins TRBV7-3 to TRBJ2-2; TRBD2 aligns across 8 bases. The V gene's germline CDR1 is SGHTA and CDR2 FQGTGA. V lost 1 base, J lost 5 bases, and 18 bases stayed unmatched. This CDR3 is 20 amino acids long. CDR3 loop: CASSLRLGGGRPLRTGELFF. CDR3 DNA: TGTGCCAGCAGCTTAAGATTAGGTGGCGGGAGGCCCCTTAGGACCGGGGAGCTGTTTTTT.

The rearrangement joins TRBV28 to TRBJ2-1; D is unclear. CDR1 MDHEN and CDR2 SYDVKM come from the germline V gene. With 1 base removed from V and 4 bases from J, the gap between germline ends came to 11 bases. The CDR3 runs 15 residues. CDR3 coding DNA: TGTGCCAGCAGTTTATTGGCAGATGGGTACAATGAGCAGTTCTTC. Amino acid sequence: CASSLLADGYNEQFF.

This sequence joins TRBV5-4 and TRBJ2-1; 10 positions match TRBD2. Per germline, CDR1 SGHNT and CDR2 YYREEE (reference sequence). The J segment lost 6 bases and the V segment lost 0 bases, leaving 6 bases of the junction unmatched. The CDR3 consists of 16 residues. CDR3 bases: TGTGCCAGCAGCTTGGGAGGAGCGGGAGGGGTCAATGAGCAGTTCTTC. This codes for CASSLGGAGGVNEQFF.

The chain has TRBV5-4 and TRBJ1-4; 7 positions agree with TRBD1. CDR1 and CDR2 (germline): SGHNT, YYREEE (reference sequence). There are 16 residues in the CDR3. V lost 4 bases, J lost 2 bases, and 8 bases stayed unmatched. This chain's CDR3 is CASSSRGATTNEKLFF. The CDR3, as DNA: TGTGCCAGCAGCAGCAGGGGGGCCACTACTAATGAAAAACTGTTTTTT.

This rearrangement joins TRBV6-4 to TRBJ2-3; 12 bases are a match to TRBD2. V was clipped by 5 bases and J by 6 bases; unmatched bases: 9. Germline CDR1 and CDR2: MRHNA and SNTAGT. The CDR3 is 16 amino acids. The CDR3 DNA follows: TGTGCCAGCAGTCAAGTGACTAGCGGGAGACCTGATACGCAGTATTTT. Its translation: CASSQVTSGRPDTQYF.

The CDR3 reads CASSKGDSLVNTGELFF. The CDR3 bases are TGTGCCAGCAGCAAAGGGGACAGCCTCGTTAACACCGGGGAGCTGTTTTTT. The chain is built from TRBV21-1 and TRBJ2-2; the D call of TRBD1 is as the table states it, not checked on the DNA. TRBV21-1 is annotated as a pseudogene. The CDR3 contains 17 residues.

This chain joins TRBV6-6 and TRBJ2-2; D unclear. Germline assignment: CDR1 MNHNY and CDR2 SVGAGI (reference sequence). This CDR3 has 13 residues. The V end lost 3 bases, the J end lost 3 bases, and 5 bases lay between the germline ends. The CDR3 protein is CASSYRHTGELFF. The CDR3 coding sequence is TGTGCCAGCAGTTATAGGCACACCGGGGAGCTGTTTTTT.

The chain carries TRBV5-4 and TRBJ2-3; TRBD2 aligns across 8 bases. After removal of 0 bases from V and 0 bases from J, the junction contained 3 bases not matched to a gene. The germline V gene has CDR1 SGHNT and CDR2 YYREEE (reference sequence). The CDR3 sequence is 16 residues long. The chain's CDR3 is CASSLGLAGSTDTQYF. DNA for the CDR3: TGTGCCAGCAGCTTGGGGCTAGCGGGTAGCACAGATACGCAGTATTTT.

The chain has TRBV10-1 and TRBJ2-1, with 8 bases identical to TRBD1. Germline CDR1 WNHNN, CDR2 SYGVQD (reference sequence). V was clipped by 6 bases and J by 6 bases; unmatched bases: 4. The CDR3 sequence is 13 residues long. CDR3 region: CASRGQGFNEQFF. The CDR3 bases are TGCGCCAGCAGAGGACAGGGCTTCAATGAGCAGTTCTTC.

The rearrangement links TRBV7-9 to TRBJ2-3; 8 bases line up with TRBD2. The CDR3 contains 15 residues. The germline V gene encodes CDR1 SEHNR and CDR2 FQNEAQ (reference sequence). After removal of 5 bases from V and 3 bases from J, the junction contained 7 bases not matched to a gene. The CDR3 loop reads CASSARLATTDTQYF. CDR3 bases: TGTGCCAGCAGCGCCAGACTAGCGACAACAGATACGCAGTATTTT. Together with reference TRBV7-9 and TRBJ2-3, the CDR3 gives the full variable domain: DTGVSQNPRHKITKRGQNVTFRCDPISEHNRLYWYRQTLGQGPEFLTYFQNEAQLEKSRLLSDRFSAERPKGSFSTLEIQRTEQGDSAMYLCASSARLATTDTQYFGPGTRLTVL.

The CDR3 loop reads CATTRGVGETQYF. The CDR3 nucleotides read TGTGCTACAACCCGGGGGGTGGGAGAGACCCAGTACTTC. V usage is TRBV12-5 and J usage is TRBJ2-5, with 7 positions matching TRBD2. The CDR3 loop spans 13 amino acids. The V gene's germline CDR1 is LGHNT and CDR2 FRNRAP. V trimming: 10 bases; J trimming: 4 bases; junction bases outside the gene matches: 9.

This chain uses TRBV20-1 with TRBJ1-1; no clear D. The CDR3 consists of 11 residues. Trimming stripped 7 bases from V and 1 base from J, with 7 bases between. Germline V gene data show CDR1 as DFQATT and CDR2 as SNEGSKA (reference sequence). The CDR3 DNA is TGCAGTGTTGAAAAGAACACTGAAGCTTTCTTT. This codes for CSVEKNTEAFF.

This clone showed up just a few times. In nucleotides, the CDR3 is TGTGCCAGCAGAGCGGGAGGGGACACCGGGGAGCTGTTTTTT. Residues: CASRAGGDTGELFF. The gene calls are TRBV6-4 and TRBJ2-2; 10 bases are shared with TRBD2. Germline V gene sequence: CDR1 MRHNA, CDR2 SNTAGT. CDR3 length: 14 residues. V trimming: 6 bases; J trimming: 3 bases; junction bases outside the gene matches: 1.

The chain employs TRBV9 and TRBJ1-4; 8 bases fit TRBD1. CDR1 and CDR2 from the germline V gene are SGDLS and YYNGEE. The J segment lost 8 bases and the V segment lost 4 bases, leaving 10 bases of the junction unmatched. This CDR3 is 15 amino acids long. The CDR3 sequence is CASSPELTGVEKLFF. CDR3 nucleotides: TGTGCCAGCAGCCCAGAACTGACAGGGGTGGAAAAACTGTTTTTT.

The rearrangement uses TRBV5-1 and TRBJ2-1; D remains unclear. V shed 1 base and J shed 0 bases, with 8 bases lying between them. CDR1 SGHRS and CDR2 YFSETQ come from the germline V gene. This CDR3 region has 15 residues. CDR3 region: CASSLQRSSYNEQFF. For the CDR3, the DNA is TGCGCCAGCAGCTTGCAACGGAGCTCCTACAATGAGCAGTTCTTC.

The chain combines TRBV11-2 with TRBJ2-2; D is perhaps TRBD1 (5 bases). V lost 0 bases and J lost 4, with 9 bases in between. This CDR3 is 15 amino acids long. Germline CDR1 and CDR2: SGHAT and FQNNGV. The CDR3 is CASSLDRAVTGELFF. The CDR3 coding sequence is TGTGCCAGCAGCTTAGACAGGGCGGTCACCGGGGAGCTGTTTTTT.

This rearrangement joins TRBV4-1 to TRBJ2-1; D might be TRBD2 (6 bases). CDR3 size: 17 residues. The V end lost 3 bases, the J end lost 1 base, and 16 bases lay between the germline ends. Germline CDR1 reads MGHRA; CDR2 reads YSYEKL. DNA of the CDR3: TGCGCCAGCAGCCAGGGAAGACTAGTAACATCCTACAATGAGCAGTTCTTC. Translating gives CASSQGRLVTSYNEQFF.

The chain employs TRBV30 and TRBJ2-1; 11 positions agree with TRBD1. The V gene end was trimmed by 5 bases and the J gene end by 8 bases; junction bases not matched to a gene: 5. This CDR3 has 13 residues. Germline V gives CDR1 GTSNPN, CDR2 SVGIG (reference sequence). CDR3 sequence (DNA): TGTGCCTGGGGACAGGGGGCGCTTTATGAGCAGTTCTTC. Protein product: CAWGQGALYEQFF.

This chain links TRBV10-2 with TRBJ1-5; TRBD1 agrees at 7 bases. J gave up 6 bases and V 6 bases, and 11 bases lay outside the gene matches. CDR3 length equals 15 residues. Germline lookup yields CDR1 WSHSY and CDR2 SAAADI. CDR3 nucleotides: TGCGCCAGCAGGGATGCCAGGGGGGGGATTCAGCCCCAGCATTTT. This codes for CASRDARGGIQPQHF.

The genes are TRBV28 and TRBJ2-7; 8 bases are shared with TRBD2. This CDR3 is built from 14 residues. V lost 4 bases and J lost 2; bases outside the gene matches: 4. Germline lookup yields CDR1 MDHEN and CDR2 SYDVKM. DNA of the CDR3: TGTGCCAGCAGTTCCCCGGGAGGGCCCTACGAGCAGTACTTC. Protein sequence: CASSSPGGPYEQYF.

The chain uses TRBV7-9 and TRBJ1-2; TRBD1 is a possible D gene (5 bases). CDR1 and CDR2 from the germline V gene are SEHNR and FQNEAQ (reference sequence). The CDR3 length is 13 residues. The germline V and J ends were trimmed by 1 base and 2 bases, with 5 bases remaining between them. The DNA of the CDR3 is TGTGCCAGCAGCTTAGAGGGGAACTATGGCTACACCTTC. Translation gives CASSLEGNYGYTF.

This sequence joins TRBV28 and TRBJ1-2; unclear D gene. CDR1 MDHEN and CDR2 SYDVKM come from the germline V gene. The germline V and J ends were trimmed by 2 bases and 2 bases, with 9 bases remaining between them. The CDR3 is made up of 14 amino acids. The CDR3 is CASSLNTPNYGYTF. CDR3 DNA: TGTGCCAGCAGTTTAAATACGCCAAACTATGGCTACACCTTC.

This clone has a handful of counts. The V gene is TRBV4-2, the J gene TRBJ1-3; the D is unclear. The germline V and J ends were trimmed by 2 bases and 4 bases, with 3 bases remaining between them. The germline V gene has CDR1 LGHNA and CDR2 YNFKEQ. The CDR3 totals 12 residues. CDR3 DNA sequence: TGTGCCAGCAGCCAATCCGGAAACACCATATATTTT. Translating it yields CASSQSGNTIYF.

The chain links TRBV19 to TRBJ2-7; 9 nucleotides align to TRBD1. The germline V gene encodes CDR1 LNHDA and CDR2 SQIVND (reference sequence). The CDR3 contains 12 residues. The CDR3 DNA is TGTGGACCCGGGACAGGGAGCTACGAGCAGTACTTC. It specifies CGPGTGSYEQYF. The variable domain in full, with the rest retrieved from reference TRBV19 and TRBJ2-7, is DGGITQSPKYLFRKEGQNVTLSCEQNLNHDAMYWYRQDPGQGLRLIYYSQIVNDFQKGDIAEGYSVSREKKESFPLTVTSAQKNPTAFYLCGPGTGSYEQYFGPGTRLTVT.

V is TRBV11-2 and J is TRBJ2-5; D is ambiguous. Germline V lookup: CDR1 SGHAT, CDR2 FQNNGV. V lost 1 base and J 1 base, leaving 4 bases between the germline ends. This CDR3 has 13 amino acids. CDR3 coding DNA: TGTGCCAGCAGCTTAGCTCTCCAAGAGACCCAGTACTTC. Amino acid sequence: CASSLALQETQYF.